This T cell receptor beta chain was identified during a study of shared clonotypes between healthy human individuals. Study-wide context: For every donor, three CD4 naive, three CD4 memory, two CD8 naive and one CD8 memory plates were used.

The CDR3 extends over 15 amino acids. CDR1 SNHLY and CDR2 FYNNEI come from the germline V gene. About this clone: The antigen remains undetermined.

Per the original methods: ImmunoSEQ only sent back junction sequences with no quality scores, so filtering was done differently. Sequencing was performed with immunoSEQ multiplex PCR; in TCRdb, only in-frame clones are kept and a portion is missing. That table supplies the V and J calls and clone size; D and trimming were determined from the DNA. Of 1.6 million or so clones in the sample, around 97% were seen once. Study-level findings and limits: Exclusively blood specimens were collected; tissue repertoires likely differ.

This TCR came from a man in his thirties or forties in good health. Sequenced: naive CD4+ T cells sorted from blood. Subset described: CD45RA+ positively selected. This chain links TRBV2 with TRBJ2-5, with 14 bases matching TRBD2. The end of the DNA aligns better with TRBJ2-7, so the J call may be wrong. CDR3 DNA sequence: TGTGCCAGCAGTGCCAGACTAGCGGGAGGGCACGAGCAGTACTTC. Its translation: CASSARLAGGHEQYF.